One sample yielded the 4 T cell receptor beta chains listed below, sequenced in a study of naive and memory T cell subsets. Study-wide findings and caveats: Especially in CD8 cells, naive repertoires contained a few larger clonotypes, possibly CD45RA-re-expressing memory cells.

Their cognate antigens are unknown. An equimolar mix of two oligonucleotides served as the beta constant-region primer for TRBC1 and TRBC2. Nested alpha and beta constant-region primers with the SP2 primer drove four PCR rounds on ligated cDNA. TCRdb re-analysed the UMI-ligation and nested PCR reads in MiXCR, keeping a single row per CDR3 protein. The sample lists 140,000 to 150,000 distinct CDR3 sequences; under 25% were seen once. The sequencing sample was made of naive CD4+ T cells from blood. These receptors were obtained from a human donor in good health.

V and J are TRBV11-3 and TRBJ2-3; 13 bases align to TRBD2. With 5 bases clipped from V and 6 bases from J, the junction kept 5 bases outside the gene matches. The CDR3 loop spans 15 amino acids. Germline V gene lookup returns CDR1 SGHNT and CDR2 YENEEA. Here the CDR3 DNA reads TGTGCCAGCAGCATCGGGACTAGCGGGAAGGATACGCAGTATTTT. It encodes CASSIGTSGKDTQYF.

V is TRBV2 and J is TRBJ2-4; D is unclear. The CDR3 spans 17 residues. CDR1 and CDR2 from the germline V gene are SNHLY and FYNNEI. Between the trimmed V and J ends, which lost 1 base and 0 bases, there was a span of 13 bases. CDR3 sequence reads: CASSEGARIRAKNIQYF. CDR3 coding DNA: TGTGCCAGCAGTGAAGGGGCAAGGATTCGAGCCAAAAACATTCAGTACTTC.

J is TRBJ2-7 and V is TRBV28, with TRBD2 matching 7 bases. There are 15 residues in the CDR3. The V and J ends lost 6 bases and 6 bases, in that order; junction bases with no gene match: 14. CDR1 and CDR2 from the germline V gene are MDHEN and SYDVKM. In DNA, the CDR3 is TGTGCCAGCAGGTCCCTTTTGGGGGGGGGGAGCGAGCAGTACTTC. Protein product: CASRSLLGGGSEQYF.

This clonotype appeared many times. The chain links TRBV7-8 to TRBJ2-4, with 8 bases fitting TRBD1. The CDR3 length is 13 residues. Looked up from germline, CDR1 is SGHVS and CDR2 is FQNEAQ. With 4 bases clipped from V and 9 bases from J, the junction kept 5 bases outside the gene matches. In DNA form, the CDR3 reads TGTGCCAGCAGCTCTGGACAGGGTAGCATTCAGTACTTC. Protein product: CASSSGQGSIQYF.